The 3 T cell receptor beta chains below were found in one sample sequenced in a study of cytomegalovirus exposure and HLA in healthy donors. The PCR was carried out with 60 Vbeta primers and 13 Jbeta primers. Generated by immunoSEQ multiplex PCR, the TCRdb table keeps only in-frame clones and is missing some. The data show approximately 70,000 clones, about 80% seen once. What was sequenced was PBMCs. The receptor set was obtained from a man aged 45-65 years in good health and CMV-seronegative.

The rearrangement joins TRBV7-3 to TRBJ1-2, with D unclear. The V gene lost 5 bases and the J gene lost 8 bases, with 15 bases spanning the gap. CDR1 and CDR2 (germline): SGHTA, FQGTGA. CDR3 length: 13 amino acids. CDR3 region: CASSPRNGRGYTF. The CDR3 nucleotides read TGTGCCAGCAGCCCAAGGAATGGGCGAGGCTACACCTTC. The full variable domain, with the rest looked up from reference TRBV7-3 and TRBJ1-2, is GAGVSQTPSNKVTEKGKYVELRCDPISGHTALYWYRQSLGQGPEFLIYFQGTGAADDSGLPNDRFFAVRPEGSVSTLKIQRTERGDSAVYLCASSPRNGRGYTFGSGTRLTVV.

The CDR3 spells CASRLDINTEAFF. The CDR3, as DNA: TGTGCCAGCAGACTGGACATCAACACTGAAGCTTTCTTT. The V call is TRBV7-9, the J call TRBJ1-1; D may be TRBD1 (5 bases). The ends were cut back, 6 bases at V and 2 bases at J, with 10 bases in the middle. Germline assignment: CDR1 SEHNR and CDR2 FQNEAQ (reference sequence). CDR3 length: 13 amino acids.

The CDR3 is CAISSGTSGYGDEQFF. CDR3 nucleotides: TGTGCCATCAGCTCCGGGACTAGCGGGTACGGGGATGAGCAGTTCTTC. V gene TRBV10-3 combines with J gene TRBJ2-1; 12 positions match TRBD2. J gave up 8 bases and V 6 bases, and 11 bases lay outside the gene matches. Germline CDR1 ENHRY, CDR2 SYGVKD. The CDR3 covers 16 residues.